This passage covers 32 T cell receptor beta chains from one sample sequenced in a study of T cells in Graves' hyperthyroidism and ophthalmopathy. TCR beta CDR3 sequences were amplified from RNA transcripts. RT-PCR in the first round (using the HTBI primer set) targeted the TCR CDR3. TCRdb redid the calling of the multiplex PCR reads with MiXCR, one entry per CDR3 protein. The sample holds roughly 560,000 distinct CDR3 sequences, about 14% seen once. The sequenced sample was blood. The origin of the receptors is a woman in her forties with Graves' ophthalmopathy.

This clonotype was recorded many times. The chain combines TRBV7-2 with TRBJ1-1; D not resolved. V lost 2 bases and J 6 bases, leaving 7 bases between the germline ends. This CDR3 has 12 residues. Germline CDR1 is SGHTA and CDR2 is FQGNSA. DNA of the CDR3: TGTGCCAGCAGCTTATCGGGTTCTGAAGCTTTCTTT. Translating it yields CASSLSGSEAFF.

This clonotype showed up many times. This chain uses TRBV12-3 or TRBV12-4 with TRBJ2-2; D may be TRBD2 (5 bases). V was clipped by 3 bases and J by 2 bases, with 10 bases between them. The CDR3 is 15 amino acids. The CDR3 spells CASSLRADNTGELFF. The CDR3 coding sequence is TGTGCCAGCAGTTTGAGAGCGGACAACACCGGGGAGCTGTTTTTT.

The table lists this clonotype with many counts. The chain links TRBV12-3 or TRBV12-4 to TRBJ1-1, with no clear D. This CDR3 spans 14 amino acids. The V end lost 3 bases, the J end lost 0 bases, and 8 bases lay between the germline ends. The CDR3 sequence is CASSLPLMNTEAFF. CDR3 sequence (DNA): TGTGCCAGCAGTTTGCCGCTCATGAACACTGAAGCTTTCTTT.

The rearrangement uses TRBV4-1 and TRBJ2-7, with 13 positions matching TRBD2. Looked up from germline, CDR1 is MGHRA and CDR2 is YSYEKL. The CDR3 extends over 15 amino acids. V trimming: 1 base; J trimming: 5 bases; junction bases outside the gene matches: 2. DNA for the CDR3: TGCGCCAGCAGCCAAGGGGGACTAGCGGGAAACGAGCAGTACTTC. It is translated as CASSQGGLAGNEQYF.

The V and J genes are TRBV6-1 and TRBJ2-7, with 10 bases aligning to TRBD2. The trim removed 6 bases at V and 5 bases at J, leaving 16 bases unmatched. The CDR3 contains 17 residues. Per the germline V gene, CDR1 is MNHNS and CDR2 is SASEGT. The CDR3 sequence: CASSHEGTSGIGDEQYF. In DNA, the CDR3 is TGTGCCAGCAGCCACGAGGGTACTAGCGGGATTGGAGACGAGCAGTACTTC.

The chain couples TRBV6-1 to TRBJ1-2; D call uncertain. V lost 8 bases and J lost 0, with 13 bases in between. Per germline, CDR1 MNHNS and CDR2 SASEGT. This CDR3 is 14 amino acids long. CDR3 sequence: CASRLFSANYGYTF. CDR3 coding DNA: TGTGCCAGCCGCCTATTCTCAGCTAACTATGGCTACACCTTC.

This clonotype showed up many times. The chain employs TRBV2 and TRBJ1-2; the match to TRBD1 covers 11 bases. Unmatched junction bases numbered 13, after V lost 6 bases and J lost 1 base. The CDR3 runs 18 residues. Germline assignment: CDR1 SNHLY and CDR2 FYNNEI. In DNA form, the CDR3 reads TGTGCCAGCAGGGCTCTGAACCGCGGGACAGGGGGTAACTATGGCTACACCTTC. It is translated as CASRALNRGTGGNYGYTF.

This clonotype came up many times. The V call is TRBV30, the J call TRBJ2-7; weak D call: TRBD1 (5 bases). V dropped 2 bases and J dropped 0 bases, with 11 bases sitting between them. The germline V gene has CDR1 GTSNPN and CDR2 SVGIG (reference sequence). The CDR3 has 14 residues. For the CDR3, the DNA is TGTGCCTGGAGTCGGACGGACAACTCCTACGAGCAGTACTTC. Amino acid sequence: CAWSRTDNSYEQYF.

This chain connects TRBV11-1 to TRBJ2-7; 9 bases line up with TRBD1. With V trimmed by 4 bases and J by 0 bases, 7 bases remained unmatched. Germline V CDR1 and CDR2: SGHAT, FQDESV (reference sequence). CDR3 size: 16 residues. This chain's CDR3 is CASSSTLGQGSYEQYF. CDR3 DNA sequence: TGTGCCAGCAGCTCAACTCTGGGACAGGGCTCCTACGAGCAGTACTTC.

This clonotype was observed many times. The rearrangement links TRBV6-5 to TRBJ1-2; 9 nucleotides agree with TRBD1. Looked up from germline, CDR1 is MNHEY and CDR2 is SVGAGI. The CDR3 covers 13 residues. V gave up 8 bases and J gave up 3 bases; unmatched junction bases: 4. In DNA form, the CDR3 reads TGTGCCAGCGGACAGGGGTGGGACTATGGCTACACCTTC. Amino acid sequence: CASGQGWDYGYTF.

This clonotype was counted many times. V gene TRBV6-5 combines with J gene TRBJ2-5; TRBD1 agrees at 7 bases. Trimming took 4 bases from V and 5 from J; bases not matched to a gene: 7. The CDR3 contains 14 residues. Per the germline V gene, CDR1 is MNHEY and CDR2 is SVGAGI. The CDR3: CASSFGTVAETQYF. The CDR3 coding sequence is TGTGCCAGCAGTTTCGGGACAGTTGCGGAGACCCAGTACTTC.

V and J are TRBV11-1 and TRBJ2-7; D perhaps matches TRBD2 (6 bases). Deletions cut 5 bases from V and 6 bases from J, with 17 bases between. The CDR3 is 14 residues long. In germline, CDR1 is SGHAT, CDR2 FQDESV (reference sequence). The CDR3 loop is CASSREGTPREQYF. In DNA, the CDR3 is TGTGCCAGCAGCCGCGAGGGGACTCCCCGCGAGCAGTACTTC. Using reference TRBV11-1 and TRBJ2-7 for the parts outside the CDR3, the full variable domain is EAEVAQSPRYKITEKSQAVAFWCDPISGHATLYWYRQILGQGPELLVQFQDESVVDDSQLPKDRFSAERLKGVDSTLKIQPAELGDSAMYLCASSREGTPREQYFGPGTRLTVT.

The chain's CDR3 is CASSYSAFTETFF. The CDR3 DNA sequence: TGTGCCAGCAGTTACTCGGCTTTCACAGAAACTTTCTTT. The gene calls are TRBV6-2 or TRBV6-3 and TRBJ1-1; D gene uncertain. Trimming cost V 0 bases and J 12 bases, with 14 bases left between them. CDR3 length: 13 amino acids. Germline V gene data show CDR1 as MNHEY and CDR2 as SVGEGT.

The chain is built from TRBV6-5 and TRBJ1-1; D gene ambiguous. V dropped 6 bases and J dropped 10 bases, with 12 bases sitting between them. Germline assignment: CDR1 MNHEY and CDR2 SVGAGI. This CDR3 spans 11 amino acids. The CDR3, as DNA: TGTGCCAGCAGCCCCAGTAAGGCAGCTTTCTTT. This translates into CASSPSKAAFF.

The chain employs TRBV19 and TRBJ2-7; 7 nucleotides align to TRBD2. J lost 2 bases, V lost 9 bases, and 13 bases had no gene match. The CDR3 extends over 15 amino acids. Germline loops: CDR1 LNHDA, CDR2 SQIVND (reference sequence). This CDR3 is CARGVKERDPYEQYF. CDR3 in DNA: TGTGCCAGGGGGGTAAAGGAGCGGGATCCCTACGAGCAGTACTTC.

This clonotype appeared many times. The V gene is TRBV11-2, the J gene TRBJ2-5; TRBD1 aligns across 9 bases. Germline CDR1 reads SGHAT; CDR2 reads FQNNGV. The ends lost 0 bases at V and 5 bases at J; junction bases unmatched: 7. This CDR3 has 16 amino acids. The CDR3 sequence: CASSLEGTGGFETQYF. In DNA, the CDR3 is TGTGCCAGCAGCTTAGAAGGAACAGGGGGCTTTGAGACCCAGTACTTC.

The CDR3 bases are TGTGCCAGCAGTGTCTTGGCTGGGGCCAACGTCCTGACTTTC. Amino acids: CASSVLAGANVLTF. The chain couples TRBV25-1 to TRBJ2-6; D is ambiguous. V lost 4 bases, J lost 2 bases, and 6 bases lay in between. Germline V gene lookup returns CDR1 MGHDK and CDR2 SYGVNS. CDR3 length: 14 residues.

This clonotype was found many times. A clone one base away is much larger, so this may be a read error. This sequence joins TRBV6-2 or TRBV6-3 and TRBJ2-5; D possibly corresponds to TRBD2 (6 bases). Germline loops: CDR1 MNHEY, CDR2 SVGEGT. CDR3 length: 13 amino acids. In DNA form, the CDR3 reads TGTGCCGGCAGTTGGGAGGTGGGTGAGACCCAGTACTTC. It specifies CAGSWEVGETQYF.

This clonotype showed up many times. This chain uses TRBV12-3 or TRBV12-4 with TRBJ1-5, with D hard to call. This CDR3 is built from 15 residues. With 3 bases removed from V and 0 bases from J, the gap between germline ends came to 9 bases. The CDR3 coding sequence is TGTGCCAGCAGTTTTGGATCCTATAGCAATCAGCCCCAGCATTTT. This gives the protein CASSFGSYSNQPQHF.

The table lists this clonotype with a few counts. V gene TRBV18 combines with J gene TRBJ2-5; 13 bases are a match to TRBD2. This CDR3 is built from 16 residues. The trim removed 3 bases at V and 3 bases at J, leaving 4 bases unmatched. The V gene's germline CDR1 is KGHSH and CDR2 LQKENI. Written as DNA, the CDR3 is TGTGCCAGCTCACCGGGACTAGCGGGGAAAAAAGAGACCCAGTACTTC. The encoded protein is CASSPGLAGKKETQYF.

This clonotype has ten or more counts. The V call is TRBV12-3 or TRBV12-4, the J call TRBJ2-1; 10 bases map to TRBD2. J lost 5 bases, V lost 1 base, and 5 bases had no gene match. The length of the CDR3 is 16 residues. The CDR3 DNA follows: TGTGCCAGCAGTTTAGGGTGGCTAGCGGGAGACAATGAGCAGTTCTTC. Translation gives CASSLGWLAGDNEQFF.

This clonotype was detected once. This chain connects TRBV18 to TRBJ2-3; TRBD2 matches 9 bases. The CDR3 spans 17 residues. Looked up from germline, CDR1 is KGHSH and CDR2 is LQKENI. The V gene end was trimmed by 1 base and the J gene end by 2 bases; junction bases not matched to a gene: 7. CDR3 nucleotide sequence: TGTGCCAGCTCACCACGGAAACTAGCGGGTTTCACAGATACGCAGTATTTT. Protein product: CASSPRKLAGFTDTQYF.

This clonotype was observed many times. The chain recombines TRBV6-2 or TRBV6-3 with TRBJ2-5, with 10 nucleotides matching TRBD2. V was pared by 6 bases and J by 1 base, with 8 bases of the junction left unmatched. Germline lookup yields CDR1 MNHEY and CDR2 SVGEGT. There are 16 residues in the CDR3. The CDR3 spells CASSLGLAERQETQYF. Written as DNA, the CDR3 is TGTGCCAGCAGCTTAGGACTAGCGGAGCGCCAAGAGACCCAGTACTTC.

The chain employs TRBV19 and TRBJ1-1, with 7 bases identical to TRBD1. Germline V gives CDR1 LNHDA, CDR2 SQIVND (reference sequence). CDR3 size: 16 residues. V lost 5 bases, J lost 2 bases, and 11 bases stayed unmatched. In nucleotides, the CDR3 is TGTGCCAGTAGTCAAACACACAGGGGCTATAACACTGAAGCTTTCTTT. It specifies CASSQTHRGYNTEAFF.

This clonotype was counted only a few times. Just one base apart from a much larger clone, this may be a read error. The CDR3 bases are TGTGCCGCTGGAGCTCCACTAGCGGAACTTCAAGAGACCCGGTACTTC. Translated, it gives CAAGAPLAELQETRYF. The chain links TRBV6-1 to TRBJ2-5, with TRBD2 matching 8 bases. The CDR3 sequence is 16 residues long. CDR1 is MNHNS and CDR2 is SASEGT in the germline V gene.

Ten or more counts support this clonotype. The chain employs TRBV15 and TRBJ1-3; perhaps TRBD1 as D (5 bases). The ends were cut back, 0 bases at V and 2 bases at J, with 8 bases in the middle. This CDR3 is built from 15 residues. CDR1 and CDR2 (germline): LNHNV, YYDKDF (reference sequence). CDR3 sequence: CATSRDLGAGNTIYF. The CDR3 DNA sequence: TGTGCCACCAGCAGAGATCTAGGGGCTGGAAACACCATATATTTT.

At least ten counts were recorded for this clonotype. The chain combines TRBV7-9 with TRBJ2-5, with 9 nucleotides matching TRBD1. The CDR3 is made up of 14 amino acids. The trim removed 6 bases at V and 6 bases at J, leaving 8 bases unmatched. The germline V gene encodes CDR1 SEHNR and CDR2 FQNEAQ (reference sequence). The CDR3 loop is CASSHPGQGQTQYF. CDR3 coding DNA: TGTGCCAGCAGTCATCCGGGACAGGGCCAGACCCAGTACTTC.

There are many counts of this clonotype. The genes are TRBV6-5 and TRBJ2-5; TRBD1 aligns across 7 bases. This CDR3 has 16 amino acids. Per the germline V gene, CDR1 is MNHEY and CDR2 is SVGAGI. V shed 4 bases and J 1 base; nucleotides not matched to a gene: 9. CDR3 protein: CASSSQQGVVQETQYF. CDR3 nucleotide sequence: TGTGCCAGCAGTTCCCAGCAGGGGGTGGTCCAAGAGACCCAGTACTTC.

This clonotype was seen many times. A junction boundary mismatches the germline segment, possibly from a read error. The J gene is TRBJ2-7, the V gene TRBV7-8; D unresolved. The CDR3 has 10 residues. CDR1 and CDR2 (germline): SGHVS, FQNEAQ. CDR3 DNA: TGTGCCAGCAGCTTAGGCCTATTATCCTTC. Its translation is CASSLGLLSF.

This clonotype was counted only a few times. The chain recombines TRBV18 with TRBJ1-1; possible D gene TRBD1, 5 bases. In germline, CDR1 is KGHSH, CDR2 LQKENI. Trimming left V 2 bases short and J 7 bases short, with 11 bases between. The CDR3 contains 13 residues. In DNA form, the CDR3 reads TGTGCCAGCTCACCAGCGGGGCTCTTTGAAGCTTTCTTT. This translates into CASSPAGLFEAFF.

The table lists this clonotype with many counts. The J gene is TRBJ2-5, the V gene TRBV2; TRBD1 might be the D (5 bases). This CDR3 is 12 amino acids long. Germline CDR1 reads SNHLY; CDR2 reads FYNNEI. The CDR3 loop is CVYGPREETQYF. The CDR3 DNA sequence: TGTGTCTACGGCCCCAGGGAAGAGACCCAGTACTTC.

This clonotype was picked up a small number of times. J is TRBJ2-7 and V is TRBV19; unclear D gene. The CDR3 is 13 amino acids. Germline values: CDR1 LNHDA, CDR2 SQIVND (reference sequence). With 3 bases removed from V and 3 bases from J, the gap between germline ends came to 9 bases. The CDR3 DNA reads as TGTGCCAGTAGTATCCGACATTACTACGAGCAGTACTTC. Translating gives CASSIRHYYEQYF. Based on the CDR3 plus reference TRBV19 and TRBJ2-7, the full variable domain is DGGITQSPKYLFRKEGQNVTLSCEQNLNHDAMYWYRQDPGQGLRLIYYSQIVNDFQKGDIAEGYSVSREKKESFPLTVTSAQKNPTAFYLCASSIRHYYEQYFGPGTRLTVT.